This is a list of T cell receptor beta chains from one sample in a study of shared clonotypes between healthy human individuals. The protocol was immunoSEQ multiplex PCR, while the TCRdb copy is restricted to in-frame clones and leaves out a portion. This sample yields some 2,500,000 clones, of which 93% are seen a single time; roughly 0.39% belongs to the top ten. What was sequenced was naive CD4+ T cells from PBMCs. These receptors all come from a man between 18 and 29 years old in good health. Some clones in this sample may be carry-over from other donors' samples. The CDR3 runs from the conserved cysteine through the conserved F or W. The D gene is left open where the match is weak. Size is omitted from some rows. Given values are once, few, many or a class for expanded clones.

length: 15
J: TRBJ2-1
V: TRBV27
size: -
D: TRBD2
DNA: TGTGCCAGCACCCCCGGCGGGAGGGCCTCCACTGAGCAGTTCTTC
CDR3: CASTPGGRASTEQFF

length: 15
J: TRBJ1-1
V: TRBV28
size: -
D: -
DNA: TGTGCCAGCAGCTCCCCCTCTGGACAGTACACTGAAGCTTTCTTT
CDR3: CASSSPSGQYTEAFF

length: 15
J: TRBJ1-5
V: TRBV28
size: -
D: TRBD1
DNA: TGTGCCAGCAGACGCAGGGACAGCCCGTATCAGCCCCAGCATTTT
CDR3: CASRRRDSPYQPQHF

length: 13
J: TRBJ2-7
V: TRBV5-1
size: -
D: -
DNA: TGCGCCAGCAGCTTCGACGGCACCTACGAGCAGTACTTC
CDR3: CASSFDGTYEQYF

length: 16
J: TRBJ1-4
V: TRBV5-1
size: -
D: TRBD1
DNA: TGCGCCAGCAGCCTAGGACAGGGGGCTGGTAATGAAAAACTGTTTTTT
CDR3: CASSLGQGAGNEKLFF

length: 17
J: TRBJ2-2
V: TRBV27
size: -
D: TRBD2
DNA: TGTGCCAGCAGTTCAAAGACCCTAGCGGGAGGGATCGGGGAGCTGTTTTTT
CDR3: CASSSKTLAGGIGELFF

length: 19
J: TRBJ2-5
V: TRBV7-2
size: -
D: TRBD2
DNA: TGTGCCAGCAGCTTACTGGCGCTCGGTGCGGGAGGGCCTGAAGAGACCCAGTACTTC
CDR3: CASSLLALGAGGPEETQYF

length: 13
J: TRBJ2-5
V: TRBV11-2
size: -
D: -
DNA: TGTGCCAGCAGCCAAGCCTACCCAGAGACCCAGTACTTC
CDR3: CASSQAYPETQYF

length: 14
J: TRBJ1-6
V: TRBV6-4
size: -
D: TRBD1
DNA: TGTGCCAGCAGTGACGGACAGGTAAATTCACCCCTCCACTTT
CDR3: CASSDGQVNSPLHF

length: 17
J: TRBJ2-3
V: TRBV28
size: -
D: TRBD2
DNA: TGTGCCAGCAGCCGTTTGGGACTAGCGGGGCCCACAGATACGCAGTATTTT
CDR3: CASSRLGLAGPTDTQYF

length: 17
J: TRBJ1-2
V: TRBV18
size: -
D: TRBD1
DNA: TGTGCCAGCTCACAGGGACAGGGGGCAAGCGTTAACTATGGCTACACCTTC
CDR3: CASSQGQGASVNYGYTF

length: 16
J: TRBJ2-1
V: TRBV4-2
size: -
D: -
DNA: TGTGCCAGCACCACCCAGGGGTGGCCCTCCTACAATGAGCAGTTCTTC
CDR3: CASTTQGWPSYNEQFF

length: 16
J: TRBJ2-1
V: TRBV5-4
size: -
D: TRBD2
DNA: TGTGCCAGCAGCTTGCGGTATAGCGGGAGGGCCAATGAGCAGTTCTTC
CDR3: CASSLRYSGRANEQFF

length: 16
J: TRBJ1-1
V: TRBV28
size: -
D: TRBD1
DNA: TGTGCCAGCAGTTCCCGGGATACCCAGGGGGCGCGTGGAGCTTTCTTT
CDR3: CASSSRDTQGARGAFF

length: 15
J: TRBJ2-7
V: TRBV2
size: once
D: -
DNA: TGTGCCAGCAGACTCGAAGGCAGGTCCTCCTACGAGCAGTACTTC
CDR3: CASRLEGRSSYEQYF

length: 16
J: TRBJ2-1
V: TRBV5-5
size: -
D: TRBD2
DNA: TGTGCCAGCAGCTTGGCTTGGTTAGCGGGATACAATGAGCAGTTCTTC
CDR3: CASSLAWLAGYNEQFF

length: 15
J: TRBJ2-7
V: TRBV5-1
size: -
D: TRBD2
DNA: TGCGCCAGCAGCTTTGGACTAGCGGGGGACTACGAGCAGTACTTC
CDR3: CASSFGLAGDYEQYF

length: 14
J: TRBJ1-5
V: TRBV6-6
size: few
D: -
DNA: TGTGCCAGCAGCCCCCTGACAGGTAATCAGCCCCAGCATTTT
CDR3: CASSPLTGNQPQHF

length: 16
J: TRBJ2-3
V: TRBV11-3
size: -
D: TRBD2
DNA: TGTGCCAGCAGCAAAGACGGACTAGCGGACTTTGATACGCAGTATTTT
CDR3: CASSKDGLADFDTQYF

length: 16
J: TRBJ2-5
V: TRBV10-3
size: -
D: TRBD2
DNA: TGTGCCATCAGTGATATGCTAGCGGGGGGGGCCCGAACCCAGTACTTC
CDR3: CAISDMLAGGARTQYF

length: 14
J: TRBJ1-1
V: TRBV11-2
size: -
D: -
DNA: TGTGCCAGCAGCCTAAGGGGGGGTCTAACTGAAGCTTTCTTT
CDR3: CASSLRGGLTEAFF

length: 19
J: TRBJ2-6
V: TRBV4-1
size: -
D: TRBD1
DNA: TGCGCCAGCAGCCAAGAATCCTGGACAGGGTCTTCTGGGGCCAACGTCCTGACTTTC
CDR3: CASSQESWTGSSGANVLTF

length: 14
J: TRBJ2-3
V: TRBV18
size: once
D: -
DNA: TGTGCCAGCTCACCATCGGGGGACGCGGATACGCAGTATTTT
CDR3: CASSPSGDADTQYF

length: 15
J: TRBJ2-7
V: TRBV4-3
size: -
D: TRBD1
DNA: TGCGCCAGCAGCCAAGGACAGGGTTTAACCTACGAGCAGTACTTC
CDR3: CASSQGQGLTYEQYF

length: 16
J: TRBJ2-3
V: TRBV25-1
size: -
D: -
DNA: TGTGCCAGCAGTGAATGGACACGGACCTACACAGATACGCAGTATTTT
CDR3: CASSEWTRTYTDTQYF

length: 15
J: TRBJ2-2
V: TRBV5-1
size: -
D: TRBD1
DNA: TGCGCCAGCAGCTTCACAGGGGGGAACACCGGGGAGCTGTTTTTT
CDR3: CASSFTGGNTGELFF

length: 14
J: TRBJ2-2
V: TRBV7-2
size: once
D: TRBD1
DNA: TGTGCCAGCTCTGGACAGGGCTTCTTCGGGGAGCTGTTTTTT
CDR3: CASSGQGFFGELFF

length: 14
J: TRBJ2-5
V: TRBV6-5
size: once
D: -
DNA: TGTGCCAGCAGTTACAGCCGGTTAAAAGAGACCCAGTACTTC
CDR3: CASSYSRLKETQYF

length: 13
J: TRBJ1-5
V: TRBV6-1
size: -
D: -
DNA: TGTGCCAGCAGTGCAAACAGGGAGCAGCCCCAGCATTTT
CDR3: CASSANREQPQHF

length: 14
J: TRBJ2-7
V: TRBV2
size: -
D: -
DNA: TGTGCCACGACAACAGAGAGTTTAACCTACGAGCAGTACTTC
CDR3: CATTTESLTYEQYF

length: 14
J: TRBJ2-7
V: TRBV5-1
size: -
D: -
DNA: TGCGCCAGCAGCTTGGCCTCAACAGCCTACGAGCAGTACTTC
CDR3: CASSLASTAYEQYF

length: 15
J: TRBJ2-1
V: TRBV5-1
size: -
D: TRBD1
DNA: TGCGCCAGCAGCTTGGTGGGGACAGGGCAAACTGAGCAGTTCTTC
CDR3: CASSLVGTGQTEQFF

length: 13
J: TRBJ1-2
V: TRBV7-9
size: -
D: -
DNA: TGTGCCAGCAGCTTAGGGCAGTACTATGGCTACACCTTC
CDR3: CASSLGQYYGYTF

length: 14
J: TRBJ2-2
V: TRBV29-1
size: -
D: TRBD1
DNA: TGCAGCGTTGAGCCGACAGGGTGGGACGGGGAGCTGTTTTTT
CDR3: CSVEPTGWDGELFF

length: 14
J: TRBJ2-1
V: TRBV6-5
size: -
D: -
DNA: TGTGCCAGCAGTCTGCGGGGACTTTACAATGAGCAGTTCTTC
CDR3: CASSLRGLYNEQFF

length: 13
J: TRBJ1-4
V: TRBV11-2
size: -
D: -
DNA: TGTGCCAGCAGCCTTCGTTTGGATGAAAAACTGTTTTTT
CDR3: CASSLRLDEKLFF

length: 15
J: TRBJ2-3
V: TRBV7-7
size: -
D: TRBD2
DNA: TGTGCCAGCAGCTTAGGTTCTAGCGGGAGATATACGCAGTATTTT
CDR3: CASSLGSSGRYTQYF

length: 15
J: TRBJ1-1
V: TRBV28
size: -
D: -
DNA: TGTGCCAGCAGTCCACCCCTCCCAGTGAACACTGAAGCTTTCTTT
CDR3: CASSPPLPVNTEAFF

length: 13
J: TRBJ2-6
V: TRBV29-1
size: -
D: -
DNA: TGCAGTGTCCGGAGCTCTGGGGCCAACGTCCTGACTTTC
CDR3: CSVRSSGANVLTF

length: 15
J: TRBJ2-6
V: TRBV5-4
size: -
D: -
DNA: TGTGCCAGCAGCTTGCCAGGGGCCGGGGCCAACGTCCTGACTTTC
CDR3: CASSLPGAGANVLTF

length: 16
J: TRBJ2-3
V: TRBV4-3
size: -
D: -
DNA: TGCGCCAGCAGCCAAGGGACCAGGCAAAGCACAGATACGCAGTATTTT
CDR3: CASSQGTRQSTDTQYF

length: 16
J: TRBJ2-7
V: TRBV4-2
size: -
D: TRBD1
DNA: TGTGCCAGCAGCCAATTCGCCGGGACAGGGATCTACGAGCAGTACTTC
CDR3: CASSQFAGTGIYEQYF

length: 18
J: TRBJ2-1
V: TRBV5-1
size: -
D: TRBD2
DNA: TGCGCCAGCAGCTTAGCGGGACTAGCGGCCCACCCCTACAATGAGCAGTTCTTC
CDR3: CASSLAGLAAHPYNEQFF

length: 13
J: TRBJ2-4
V: TRBV15
size: -
D: -
DNA: TGTGCCACCAGCAGAGATCGACAGGACATTCAGTACTTC
CDR3: CATSRDRQDIQYF

length: 19
J: TRBJ2-1
V: TRBV10-1
size: -
D: TRBD2
DNA: TGCGCCAGCAGTTCTACCGGGACTAGCAAAAACGGGCACGGGAATGAGCAGTTCTTC
CDR3: CASSSTGTSKNGHGNEQFF

length: 18
J: TRBJ2-1
V: TRBV4-1
size: once
D: TRBD1
DNA: TGCGCCAGCAGCCAAGTCTCTCGGGACAGGGTTTTCTGGTATGAGCAGTTCTTC
CDR3: CASSQVSRDRVFWYEQFF

length: 15
J: TRBJ1-3
V: TRBV5-5
size: -
D: -
DNA: TGTGCCAGCAGCACGCCCCCGCTCTCTGGAAACACCATATATTTT
CDR3: CASSTPPLSGNTIYF